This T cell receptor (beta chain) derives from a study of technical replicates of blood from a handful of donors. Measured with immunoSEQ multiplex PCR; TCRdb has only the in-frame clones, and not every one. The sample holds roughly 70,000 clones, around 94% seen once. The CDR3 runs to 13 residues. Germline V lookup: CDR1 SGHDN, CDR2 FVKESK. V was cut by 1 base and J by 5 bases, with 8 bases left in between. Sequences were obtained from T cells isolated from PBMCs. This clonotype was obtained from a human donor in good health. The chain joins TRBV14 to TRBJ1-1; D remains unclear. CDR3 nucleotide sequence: TGTGCCAGCAGCCAAGTGGGGAGGACTGAAGCTTTCTTT. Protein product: CASSQVGRTEAFF.